This paragraph reports one T cell receptor (beta chain). Its antigen is still unknown. This table comes from immunoSEQ multiplex PCR, and its TCRdb copy is limited to in-frame clones, with some not included. The table includes over 850,000 clones, 70% to 80% detected once. The germline CDR1 and CDR2 sequences are SEHNR and FQNEAQ (reference sequence). CDR3 length: 14 residues. V gave up 5 bases and J gave up 5 bases; unmatched junction bases: 4. The data were taken from a study of shared clonotypes between healthy human individuals. Turning to the study itself: Each donor had three CD4 naive, three CD4 memory, two CD8 naive and one CD8 memory plate. Notes on the study in general: Generation probability values for non-shared clonotypes were lower than those for clonotypes shared by all four donors. The genetic and exposure-history diversity represented was limited by few donors.

The V and J genes are TRBV7-9 and TRBJ2-5; 11 bases line up with TRBD2. This clonotype was sampled from a man between 18 and 35 years old in good health. Some clones in this sample may be carry-over from other donors' samples. Sample: memory CD4+ T cells from PBMCs. The subset here: CD45RA-negative fraction. The CDR3 nucleotides are TGTGCCAGCAGCCCCGGGACTAGCGGTGAGACCCAGTACTTC. As protein: CASSPGTSGETQYF.